This is a list of T cell receptor beta chains from one sample in a study of OX40 agonist ivuxolimab in advanced cancers. TCRdb's table, derived via immunoSEQ multiplex PCR, lists solely in-frame clones and lacks some. Of some 44,000 clones listed, roughly 80% are singletons. The specimen comprised CD4+ or CD8+ T cells sorted from blood, sampled in a trial of the OX40 agonist ivuxolimab. Receptor source: an adult with an advanced solid tumor such as melanoma, head and neck, liver or kidney cancer. Both conserved end residues are part of each CDR3. The D gene is left open where the match is weak. Expanded clones are given a class, and other clones once, few, many or no size at all.

j_call clone_size v_call cdr3_length d_call cdr3_aa cdr3_nt
TRBJ2-5 . TRBV7-3 15 TRBD2 CASSPSGGLQETQYF TGTGCCAGCAGCCCGAGCGGGGGACTTCAAGAGACCCAGTACTTC
TRBJ1-5 . TRBV29-1 12 . CSVGGRNQPQHF TGCAGCGTTGGGGGGCGAAATCAGCCCCAGCATTTT
TRBJ1-1 . TRBV28 12 . CASSFLGREAFF TGTGCCAGCAGTTTTTTAGGCAGGGAAGCTTTCTTT
TRBJ1-2 . TRBV29-1 12 . CSAGRANYGYTF TGCAGCGCTGGTAGAGCTAACTATGGCTACACCTTC
TRBJ2-3 . TRBV11-2 16 TRBD1 CASSLLGQGGTDTQYF TGTGCCAGCAGCCTTCTAGGACAGGGTGGCACAGATACGCAGTATTTT
TRBJ2-3 few TRBV18 13 . CASSPSSGDTQYF TGTGCCAGCTCACCATCTAGTGGAGATACGCAGTATTTT
TRBJ2-3 once TRBV7-9 12 . CASGFRTDTQYF TGTGCCAGCGGGTTTCGCACAGATACGCAGTATTTT
TRBJ2-3 . TRBV2 13 . CASKRKYTDTQYF TGTGCCAGCAAAAGAAAGTATACAGATACGCAGTATTTT
TRBJ2-1 . TRBV4-2 15 TRBD1 CASSRRTGGNGEQFF TGTGCCAGCAGCCGACGGACAGGGGGAAATGGTGAGCAGTTCTTC
TRBJ2-7 . TRBV19 15 TRBD2 CASSISGAGGYEQYF TGTGCCAGTAGTATCAGCGGGGCAGGCGGCTACGAGCAGTACTTC
TRBJ2-3 few TRBV5-1 13 . CASSLEGEDTQYF TGCGCCAGCAGCTTGGAAGGGGAAGATACGCAGTATTTT
TRBJ2-3 . TRBV7-9 12 . CASSVSTDTQYF TGTGCCAGCAGCGTCAGCACAGATACGCAGTATTTT
TRBJ2-3 once TRBV14 15 . CASSRWRGSTDTQYF TGTGCCAGCAGCCGATGGAGAGGCAGCACAGATACGCAGTATTTT
TRBJ1-4 . TRBV30 13 . CACEGVVKEKLFF TGTGCCTGTGAGGGGGTCGTGAAAGAAAAACTGTTTTTT
TRBJ1-3 . TRBV5-8 14 . CASSLDAVTSTLYF TGTGCCAGCAGCTTGGATGCAGTCACCTCAACACTTTATTTT
TRBJ2-2 . TRBV23-1 17 . CASRELNRDRNTGELFF TGCGCCAGCAGAGAACTTAACAGGGATAGGAACACCGGGGAGCTGTTTTTT
TRBJ1-6 . TRBV28 13 . CASSTSNESSPRF TGTGCCAGCAGCACTTCGAATGAGAGTAGTCCCCGGTTT
TRBJ1-5 . TRBV19 15 TRBD1 CASSSPRTGIQPQHF TGTGCCAGTAGTAGTCCGCGGACAGGGATTCAGCCCCAGCATTTT
TRBJ1-2 . TRBV12-5 18 . CASGLPSPRITRNYGYTF TGTGCTAGTGGTTTGCCCTCACCCAGAATAACCCGTAACTATGGCTACACCTTC
TRBJ1-1 few TRBV4-1 17 . CASSPRTLSVMNTEAFF TGCGCCAGCAGCCCGCGGACACTTTCTGTCATGAACACTGAAGCTTTCTTT
TRBJ2-1 . TRBV18 15 TRBD2 CASSPGLASLNEQFF TGTGCCAGCTCACCGGGACTAGCGTCCCTCAATGAGCAGTTCTTC
TRBJ2-2 . TRBV30 15 . CAWMYRTRDTGELFF TGTGCCTGGATGTACCGAACTAGGGACACCGGGGAGCTGTTTTTT
TRBJ1-1 few TRBV2 13 . CASSAFRDTEAFF TGTGCCAGCAGTGCTTTCAGGGACACTGAAGCTTTCTTT
TRBJ1-5 . TRBV2 15 . CASSEALIPNQPQHF TGTGCCAGCAGTGAAGCGCTTATCCCAAATCAGCCCCAGCATTTT
TRBJ2-1 . TRBV7-9 11 . CASSRPGEQFF TGTGCCAGCAGCCGGCCGGGCGAGCAGTTCTTC
TRBJ2-3 . TRBV5-1 15 . CASSWGSSFTDTQYF TGCGCCAGCAGCTGGGGCAGCAGTTTCACAGATACGCAGTATTTT
TRBJ2-5 . TRBV5-8 15 . CASTRHRQGRETQYF TGTGCCAGCACCCGTCATCGGCAGGGTCGGGAGACCCAGTACTTC
TRBJ2-1 . TRBV5-1 15 . CASSADGSSYNEQFF TGCGCCAGCAGCGCGGACGGGAGCTCCTACAATGAGCAGTTCTTC
TRBJ2-6 . TRBV6-7 13 . CHTGNSGANVLTF TGTCATACGGGTAACTCTGGGGCCAACGTCCTGACTTTC
TRBJ2-1 once TRBV6-6 13 TRBD1 CASASGTGNEQFF TGTGCCAGCGCATCCGGGACAGGGAATGAGCAGTTCTTC
TRBJ2-7 . TRBV30 11 . CAWSVHHEQYF TGTGCCTGGAGCGTACATCACGAGCAGTACTTC
TRBJ1-5 once TRBV6-1 16 . CASSEEGGLAGQPQHF TGTGCCAGCAGTGAAGAGGGGGGGCTGGCGGGTCAGCCCCAGCATTTT
TRBJ2-3 . TRBV18 15 TRBD1 CASSRRTGSTDTQYF TGTGCCAGCTCTCGGAGGACAGGAAGCACAGATACGCAGTATTTT
TRBJ2-2 . TRBV11-3 14 . CASMSDPRGGELFF TGTGCCAGCATGAGCGATCCACGCGGCGGGGAGCTGTTTTTT
TRBJ1-1 . TRBV5-5 16 . CASSQAQTGPPRGAFF TGTGCCAGCAGCCAAGCTCAGACAGGTCCCCCGAGGGGAGCTTTCTTT
TRBJ1-1 few TRBV19 17 . CASSITWITGMNTEAFF TGTGCCAGTAGTATTACATGGATTACAGGGATGAACACTGAAGCTTTCTTT
TRBJ1-1 . TRBV7-9 15 . CASSPGGGHNTEAFF TGTGCCAGCAGCCCCGGGGGGGGACACAACACTGAAGCTTTCTTT
TRBJ2-7 once TRBV7-8 18 . CASSRIVGPSSSSYEQYF TGTGCCAGCAGCAGAATAGTGGGACCATCCTCCTCCTCCTACGAGCAGTACTTC
TRBJ2-2 . TRBV2 13 . CASRIGASGELFF TGTGCCAGCAGGATAGGAGCGTCAGGGGAGCTGTTTTTT
TRBJ1-2 . TRBV6-5 14 TRBD1 CASSRDRGLYGYTF TGTGCCAGCAGCCGGGACAGGGGTCTCTATGGCTACACCTTC
TRBJ1-3 . TRBV9 16 . CASSAQGLREGNTIYF TGTGCCAGCAGCGCCCAGGGACTGCGAGAGGGAAACACCATATATTTT
TRBJ1-3 . TRBV29-1 15 TRBD1 CSVWPGQAFGNTIYF TGCAGCGTTTGGCCTGGACAGGCCTTTGGAAACACCATATATTTT
TRBJ1-5 . TRBV6-6 13 . CASSPDGNQPQHF TGTGCCAGCAGCCCCGACGGCAATCAGCCCCAGCATTTT
TRBJ2-1 . TRBV9 15 . CASSSGPGSYNEQFF TGTGCCAGCAGCAGTGGGCCCGGCTCATACAATGAGCAGTTCTTC
TRBJ1-4 . TRBV7-6 14 . CASSLGSTNEKLFF TGTGCCAGCAGCTTAGGTTCAACTAATGAAAAACTGTTTTTT
TRBJ2-7 . TRBV5-4 14 TRBD1 CASRPGTGLGEQYF TGTGCCAGCAGGCCCGGGACAGGTCTTGGCGAGCAGTACTTC
TRBJ2-1 . TRBV28 13 TRBD2 CASGGTSLNEQFF TGTGCCAGCGGAGGGACTAGCCTCAATGAGCAGTTCTTC
TRBJ2-5 once TRBV18 13 . CASSPGLQETQYF TGTGCCAGCTCACCGGGACTCCAAGAGACCCAGTACTTC